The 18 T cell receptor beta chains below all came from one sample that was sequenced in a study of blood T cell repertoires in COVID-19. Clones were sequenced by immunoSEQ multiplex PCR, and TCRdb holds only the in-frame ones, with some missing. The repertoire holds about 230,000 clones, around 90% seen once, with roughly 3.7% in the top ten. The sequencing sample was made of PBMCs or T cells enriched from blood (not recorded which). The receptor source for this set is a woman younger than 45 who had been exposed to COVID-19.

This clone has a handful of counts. The CDR3 bases are TGTGCCAGCAGCCTAACAGGGGACAGTAATTCACCCCTCCACTTT. Protein sequence: CASSLTGDSNSPLHF. The rearrangement links TRBV11-3 to TRBJ1-6, with 7 bases aligning to TRBD1. Germline V gene sequence: CDR1 SGHNT, CDR2 YENEEA. The junction had 7 bases not matched to a gene; V was cut back by 5 bases and J by 6 bases. The CDR3 totals 15 residues.

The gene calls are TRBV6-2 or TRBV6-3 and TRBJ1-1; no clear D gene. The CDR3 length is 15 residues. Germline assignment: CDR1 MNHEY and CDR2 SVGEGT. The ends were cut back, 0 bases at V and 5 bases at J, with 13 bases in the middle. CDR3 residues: CASSYSIRDRTEAFF. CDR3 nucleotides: TGTGCCAGCAGTTACTCGATACGGGATCGTACTGAAGCTTTCTTT.

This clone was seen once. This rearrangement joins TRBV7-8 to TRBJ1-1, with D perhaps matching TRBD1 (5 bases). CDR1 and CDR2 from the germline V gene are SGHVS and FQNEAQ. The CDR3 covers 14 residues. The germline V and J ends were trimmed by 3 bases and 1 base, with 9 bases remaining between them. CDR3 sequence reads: CASSFTGENTEAFF. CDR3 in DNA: TGTGCCAGCAGCTTTACAGGAGAGAACACTGAAGCTTTCTTT.

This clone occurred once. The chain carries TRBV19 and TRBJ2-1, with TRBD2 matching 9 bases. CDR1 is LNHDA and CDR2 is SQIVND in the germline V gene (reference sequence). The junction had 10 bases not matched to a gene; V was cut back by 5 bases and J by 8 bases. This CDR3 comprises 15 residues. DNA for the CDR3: TGTGCCAGTAGTTTAATAGCGGGAGAGGTAGATGAGCAGTTCTTC. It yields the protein CASSLIAGEVDEQFF.

The CDR3 reads CASSPEDSVFPNEKLFF. CDR3 DNA: TGTGCCAGCTCACCGGAGGACAGCGTTTTCCCTAATGAAAAACTGTTTTTT. This sequence joins TRBV18 and TRBJ1-4; D perhaps matches TRBD1 (6 bases). V shed 3 bases and J shed 3 bases, with 17 bases lying between them. Germline CDR1 KGHSH, CDR2 LQKENI. The CDR3 consists of 17 residues. The whole variable domain, remainder taken from reference TRBV18 and TRBJ1-4, is NAGVMQNPRHLVRRRGQEARLRCSPMKGHSHVYWYRQLPEEGLKFMVYLQKENIIDESGMPKERFSAEFPKEGPSILRIQQVVRGDSAAYFCASSPEDSVFPNEKLFFGSGTQLSVL.

The CDR3 loop is CATSRPAGGLPYEQYF. The CDR3, as DNA: TGTGCCACCAGCAGGCCCGCGGGGGGGCTCCCCTACGAGCAGTACTTC. The chain recombines TRBV15 with TRBJ2-7; 9 nucleotides match TRBD2. Germline CDR1 LNHNV, CDR2 YYDKDF (reference sequence). The CDR3 sequence is 16 residues long. J gave up 2 bases and V 3 bases, and 8 bases lay outside the gene matches.

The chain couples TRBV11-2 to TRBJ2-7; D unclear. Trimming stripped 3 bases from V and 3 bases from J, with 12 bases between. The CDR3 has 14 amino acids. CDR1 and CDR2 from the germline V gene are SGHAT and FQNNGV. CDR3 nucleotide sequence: TGTGCCAGCAGCTTGAGTTTTAGTGTCTACGAGCAGTACTTC. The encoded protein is CASSLSFSVYEQYF.

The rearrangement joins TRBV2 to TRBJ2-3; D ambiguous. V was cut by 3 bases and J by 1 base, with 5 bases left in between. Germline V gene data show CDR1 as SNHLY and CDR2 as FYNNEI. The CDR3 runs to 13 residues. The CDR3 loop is CASSDVGTDTQYF. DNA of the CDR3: TGTGCCAGCAGTGACGTAGGCACAGATACGCAGTATTTT. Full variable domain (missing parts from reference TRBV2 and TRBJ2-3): EPEVTQTPSHQVTQMGQEVILRCVPISNHLYFYWYRQILGQKVEFLVSFYNNEISEKSEIFDDQFSVERPDGSNFTLKIRSTKLEDSAMYFCASSDVGTDTQYFGPGTRLTVL.

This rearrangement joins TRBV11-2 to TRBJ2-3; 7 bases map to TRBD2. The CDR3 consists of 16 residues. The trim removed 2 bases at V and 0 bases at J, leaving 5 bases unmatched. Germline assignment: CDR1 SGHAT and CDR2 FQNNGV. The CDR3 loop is CASSLFPGGSTDTQYF. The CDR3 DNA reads TGTGCCAGCAGCTTATTTCCGGGAGGAAGCACAGATACGCAGTATTTT.

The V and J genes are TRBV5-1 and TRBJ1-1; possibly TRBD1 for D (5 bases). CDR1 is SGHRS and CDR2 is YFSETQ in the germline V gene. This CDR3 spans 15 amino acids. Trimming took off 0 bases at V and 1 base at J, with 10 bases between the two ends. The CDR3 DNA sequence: TGCGCCAGCAGCTTGGCCCGACAGACGAACACTGAAGCTTTCTTT. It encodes CASSLARQTNTEAFF.

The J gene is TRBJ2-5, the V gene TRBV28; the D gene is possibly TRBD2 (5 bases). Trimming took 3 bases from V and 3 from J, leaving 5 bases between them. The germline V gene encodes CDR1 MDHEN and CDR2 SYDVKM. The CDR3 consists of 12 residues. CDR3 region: CASSFGEETQYF. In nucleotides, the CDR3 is TGTGCCAGCAGTTTCGGGGAAGAGACCCAGTACTTC.

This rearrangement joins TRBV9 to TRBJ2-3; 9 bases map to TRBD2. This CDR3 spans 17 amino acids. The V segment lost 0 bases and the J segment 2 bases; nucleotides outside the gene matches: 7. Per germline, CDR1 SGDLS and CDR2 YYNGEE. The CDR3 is CASSVDSGRTYTDTQYF. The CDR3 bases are TGTGCCAGCAGCGTAGACAGCGGGAGGACTTACACAGATACGCAGTATTTT.

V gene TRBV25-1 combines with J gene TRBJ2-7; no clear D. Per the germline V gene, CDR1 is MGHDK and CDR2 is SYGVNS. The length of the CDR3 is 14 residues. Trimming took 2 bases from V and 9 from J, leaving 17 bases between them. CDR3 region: CASSENKERPGQYF. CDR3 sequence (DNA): TGTGCCAGCAGTGAAAATAAGGAGCGACCCGGGCAGTACTTC.

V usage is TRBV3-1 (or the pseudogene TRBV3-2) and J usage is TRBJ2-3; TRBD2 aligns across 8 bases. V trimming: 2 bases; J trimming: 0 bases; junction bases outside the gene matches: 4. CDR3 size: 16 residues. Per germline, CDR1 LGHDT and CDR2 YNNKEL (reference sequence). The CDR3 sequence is CASSQTSGTSTDTQYF. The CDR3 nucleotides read TGTGCCAGCAGCCAAACTAGCGGTACTAGCACAGATACGCAGTATTTT.

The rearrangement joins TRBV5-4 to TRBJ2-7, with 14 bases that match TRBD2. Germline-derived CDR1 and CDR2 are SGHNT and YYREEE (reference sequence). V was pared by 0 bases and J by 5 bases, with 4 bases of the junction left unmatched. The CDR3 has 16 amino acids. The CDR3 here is CASSLAGLAGVDEQYF. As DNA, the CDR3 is TGTGCCAGCAGCTTGGCGGGACTAGCGGGAGTCGACGAGCAGTACTTC.

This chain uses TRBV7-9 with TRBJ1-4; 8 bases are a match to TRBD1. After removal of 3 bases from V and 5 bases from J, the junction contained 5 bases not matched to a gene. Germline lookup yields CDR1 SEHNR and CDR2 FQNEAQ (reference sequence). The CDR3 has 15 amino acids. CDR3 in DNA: TGTGCCAGCAGCTTGGTACAGGGGGGAAATGAAAAACTGTTTTTT. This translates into CASSLVQGGNEKLFF.

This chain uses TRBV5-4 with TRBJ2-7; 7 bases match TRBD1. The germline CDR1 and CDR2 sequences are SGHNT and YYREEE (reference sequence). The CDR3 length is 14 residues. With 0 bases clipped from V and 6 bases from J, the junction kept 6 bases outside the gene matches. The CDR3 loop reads CASSLGPTGFEQYF. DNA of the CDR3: TGTGCCAGCAGCTTGGGACCGACAGGGTTCGAGCAGTACTTC.

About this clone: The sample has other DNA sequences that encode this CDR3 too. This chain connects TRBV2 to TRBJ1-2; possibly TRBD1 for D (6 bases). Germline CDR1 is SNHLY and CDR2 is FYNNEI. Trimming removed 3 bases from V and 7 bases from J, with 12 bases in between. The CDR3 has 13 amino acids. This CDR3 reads CASSEARGGGYTF. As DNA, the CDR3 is TGTGCCAGCAGTGAGGCCCGAGGGGGTGGCTACACCTTC.